The clone carrying this T cell receptor (beta chain) appeared a single time. The data were taken from a study of B cell selection in AIRE deficiency. Germline CDR1 is SGDLS and CDR2 is YYNGEE. This CDR3 comprises 15 residues. After removal of 7 bases from V and 2 bases from J, the junction contained 7 bases not matched to a gene. Sequenced by immunoSEQ multiplex PCR; TCRdb stores in-frame clones only, minus some. There are 20,000 or so clones in the sample; about nine tenths occur only once, and more than 1.2% lies in the top ten. Sorted regulatory T cells were CD4-positive, CD25-high and CD127-low or negative. Unrelated healthy donors provided the controls.

Sequencing was done on a sample of CD4+CD25+ Tregs sorted from PBMCs. This chain joins TRBV9 and TRBJ1-4, with TRBD1 matching over 8 bases. The receptor was derived from a human donor in good health. CDR3 sequence (DNA): TGTGCCAGCGCAGGGGGCGCTCAGACTAATGAAAAACTGTTTTTT. Protein: CASAGGAQTNEKLFF.